This TCR beta chain comes out of a study of response to subunit inactivated influenza vaccine. The CDR3 totals 13 residues. J lost 5 bases, V lost 6 bases, and 2 bases had no gene match. Study-wide points: The authors offered the suggestion that each seasonal influenza vaccination recruits few new T cells.

This clonotype has a handful of counts. The target antigen is unknown. TCRdb called the RT-PCR reads again in MiXCR, with one record for every CDR3 protein. The sample contains roughly 520,000 distinct CDR3 sequences, roughly 27% of which appear only once. The source of this sequence is a man in his forties or fifties who received an inactivated influenza vaccine. The chain is built from TRBV12-3 or TRBV12-4 and TRBJ2-2, with 8 bases fitting TRBD2. This specimen was CD4+ T cells sorted from PBMCs, taken roughly 5 days after vaccination. The CDR3 DNA is TGTGCCAGCAGAGTAGCGGGAACCGGGGAGCTGTTTTTT. This encodes CASRVAGTGELFF.